The 6 T cell receptor beta chains presented below share a single source sample, sequenced in a study of regulatory T cells in long-lasting Graves disease. Time point defined: newly diagnosed GD, antithyroid drugs for less than 3 months. Researchers made the TCR library from RNA that was extracted from PBMCs. Through Arm-PCR of CDR3 regions and iRepertoire HTBI primers, TCR beta libraries were built. TCRdb passed the multiplex PCR reads through MiXCR, listing each CDR3 protein once. The sample yields 620,000 or so distinct CDR3 sequences, less than 20% seen once. The same sample was also used in a study of T cells in Graves' hyperthyroidism and ophthalmopathy.

The sequencing here drew on peripheral blood mononuclear cells (PBMCs), taken at new diagnosis, from a patient treated with antithyroid drugs. These receptors were obtained from a woman younger than 45 with Graves disease.

This clonotype was recorded many times. The chain has TRBV2 and TRBJ2-1; 12 bases map to TRBD2. CDR1 SNHLY and CDR2 FYNNEI come from the germline V gene. V trimming: 7 bases; J trimming: 5 bases; junction bases outside the gene matches: 6. There are 15 residues in the CDR3. This CDR3 is CASKPRLAGDNEQFF. CDR3 sequence (DNA): TGTGCCAGCAAACCAAGACTAGCGGGAGACAATGAGCAGTTCTTC.

The chain's CDR3 is CASLGVGSTGELFF. CDR3 DNA: TGTGCCAGCCTGGGGGTAGGCAGCACCGGGGAGCTGTTTTTT. The J gene is TRBJ2-2, the V gene TRBV6-1; D could derive from TRBD1 or TRBD2 (5 bases each). Germline CDR1 reads MNHNS; CDR2 reads SASEGT. CDR3 length: 14 amino acids. V was pared by 8 bases and J by 4 bases, with 14 bases between.

About this clonotype itself: Given the absence of the conserved phenylalanine or tryptophan at the CDR3 end, a read error is likely. This chain uses TRBV20-1 with TRBJ2-5; 9 nucleotides match TRBD1. This CDR3 comprises 14 residues. Trimming cost V 1 base and J 5 bases; bases outside gene matches: 5. Germline lookup yields CDR1 DFQATT and CDR2 SNEGSKA (reference sequence). CDR3 DNA sequence: TGCAGTGCTAGAGGGGGACAGGGTTTGGAGACCCAGTACCTC. This encodes CSARGGQGLETQYL.

This clonotype was seen at least ten times. The gene calls are TRBV2 and TRBJ2-2; 10 bases are a match to TRBD1. Germline CDR1 is SNHLY and CDR2 is FYNNEI. The CDR3 sequence is 15 residues long. J was trimmed by 1 base and V by 7 bases; bases with no gene match: 3. The CDR3 reads CASTGQGGNTGELFF. In DNA form, the CDR3 reads TGTGCCAGCACCGGACAGGGGGGGAACACCGGGGAGCTGTTTTTT.

The rearrangement joins TRBV7-9 to TRBJ1-6, with TRBD1 matching over 8 bases. V was pared by 5 bases and J by 10 bases, with 10 bases of the junction left unmatched. Looked up from germline, CDR1 is SEHNR and CDR2 is FQNEAQ (reference sequence). CDR3 length: 15 residues. The CDR3 loop is CASSLDRGAWSPLHF. The CDR3 DNA sequence: TGTGCCAGCAGCCTAGACAGGGGAGCGTGGTCACCCCTCCACTTT.

This clonotype was found a few times. V is TRBV18 and J is TRBJ1-5; D unresolved. The V end was cut by 0 bases, the J end by 2 bases, with 11 bases between. The CDR3 length is 16 residues. Germline values: CDR1 KGHSH, CDR2 LQKENI. The CDR3 coding sequence is TGTGCCAGCTCACCACCAGTGGCCGGTGGCAATCAGCCCCAGCATTTT. Translating gives CASSPPVAGGNQPQHF.